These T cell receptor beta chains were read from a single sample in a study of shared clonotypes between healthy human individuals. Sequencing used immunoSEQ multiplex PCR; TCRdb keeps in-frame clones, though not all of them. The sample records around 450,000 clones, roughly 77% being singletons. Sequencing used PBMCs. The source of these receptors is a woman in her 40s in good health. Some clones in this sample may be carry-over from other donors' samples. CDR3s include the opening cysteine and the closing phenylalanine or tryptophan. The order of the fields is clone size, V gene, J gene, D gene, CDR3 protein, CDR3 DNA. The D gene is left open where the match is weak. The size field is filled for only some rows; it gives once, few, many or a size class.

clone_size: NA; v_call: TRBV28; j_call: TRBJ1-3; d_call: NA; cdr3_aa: CASISGHGNTIYF; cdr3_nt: TGTGCCAGCATTTCGGGTCACGGAAACACCATATATTTT
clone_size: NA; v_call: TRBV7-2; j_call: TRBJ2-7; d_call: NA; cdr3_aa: CASSSSSYEQYF; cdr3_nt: TGTGCCAGCAGCTCTAGCTCCTACGAGCAGTACTTC
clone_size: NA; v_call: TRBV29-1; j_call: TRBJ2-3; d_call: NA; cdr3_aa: CSVMGGEGSTDTQYF; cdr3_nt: TGCAGCGTTATGGGGGGAGAAGGGAGCACAGATACGCAGTATTTT
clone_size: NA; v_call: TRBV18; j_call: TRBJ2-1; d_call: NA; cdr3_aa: CASSSGLFLGMEQFF; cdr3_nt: TGTGCCAGCTCATCGGGCCTCTTCCTGGGCATGGAGCAGTTCTTC
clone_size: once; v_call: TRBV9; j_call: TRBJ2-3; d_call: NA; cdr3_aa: CASSSEGVGDTQYF; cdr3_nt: TGTGCCAGCAGTTCCGAGGGAGTTGGTGATACGCAGTATTTT
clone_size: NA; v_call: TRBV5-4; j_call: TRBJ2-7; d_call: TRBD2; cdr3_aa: CASSLASGGSSYEQYF; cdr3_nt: TGTGCCAGCAGCTTGGCAAGCGGGGGGTCGTCCTACGAGCAGTACTTC
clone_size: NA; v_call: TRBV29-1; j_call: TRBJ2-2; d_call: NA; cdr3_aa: CSVEPTSTGELFF; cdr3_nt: TGCAGCGTTGAGCCGACTAGCACCGGGGAGCTGTTTTTT
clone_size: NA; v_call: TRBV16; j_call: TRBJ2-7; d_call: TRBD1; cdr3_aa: CASSQNRGQGNYEQYF; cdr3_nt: TGTGCCAGCAGCCAAAATCGGGGACAGGGTAACTACGAGCAGTACTTC
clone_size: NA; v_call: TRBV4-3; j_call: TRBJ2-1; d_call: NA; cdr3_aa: CASSLDSSAHNEQFF; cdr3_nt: TGCGCCAGCAGCCTCGATAGTAGTGCTCACAATGAGCAGTTCTTC
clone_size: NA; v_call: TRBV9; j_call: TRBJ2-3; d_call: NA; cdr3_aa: CASTPAGGWADTQYF; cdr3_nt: TGTGCCAGCACCCCAGCCGGGGGCTGGGCAGATACGCAGTATTTT
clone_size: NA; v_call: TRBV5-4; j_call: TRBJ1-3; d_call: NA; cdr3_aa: CASSRGELGSGNTIYF; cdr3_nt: TGTGCCAGCAGCCGAGGGGAGTTAGGGTCTGGAAACACCATATATTTT
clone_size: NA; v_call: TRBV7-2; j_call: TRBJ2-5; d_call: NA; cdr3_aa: CASSYQRGAGETQYF; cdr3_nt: TGTGCCAGCAGCTACCAGAGGGGGGCGGGGGAGACCCAGTACTTC
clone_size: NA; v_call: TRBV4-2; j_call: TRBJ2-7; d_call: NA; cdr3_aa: CASSRPERTAYEQYF; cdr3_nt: TGTGCCAGCAGCCGACCTGAGCGCACAGCCTACGAGCAGTACTTC
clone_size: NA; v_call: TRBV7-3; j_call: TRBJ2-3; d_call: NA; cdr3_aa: CASSPRAAGTDTQYF; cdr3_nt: TGTGCCAGCAGCCCCCGCGCGGCGGGCACAGATACGCAGTATTTT
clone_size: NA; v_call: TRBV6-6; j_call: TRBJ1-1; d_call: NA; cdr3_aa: CASSYMSVRAFF; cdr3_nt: TGTGCCAGCAGTTATATGTCAGTCCGAGCTTTCTTT
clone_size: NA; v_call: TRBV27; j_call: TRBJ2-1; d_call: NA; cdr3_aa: CASSFAPQRRQFF; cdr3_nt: TGTGCCAGCAGTTTCGCTCCGCAGCGCCGGCAGTTCTTC
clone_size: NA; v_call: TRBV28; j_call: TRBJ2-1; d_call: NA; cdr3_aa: CATTPQFF; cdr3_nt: TGTGCCACGACACCCCAATTCTTC
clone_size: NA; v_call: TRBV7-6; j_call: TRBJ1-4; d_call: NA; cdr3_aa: CASSLATGYNEKLFF; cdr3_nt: TGTGCCAGCAGCTTAGCGACAGGTTATAATGAAAAACTGTTTTTT
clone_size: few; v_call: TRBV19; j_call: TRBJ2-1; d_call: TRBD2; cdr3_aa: CASSQSGLAYNEQFF; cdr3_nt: TGTGCCAGTAGTCAGTCGGGACTAGCGTACAATGAGCAGTTCTTC
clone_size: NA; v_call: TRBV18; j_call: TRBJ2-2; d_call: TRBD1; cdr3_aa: CASSPGAGGDTGELFF; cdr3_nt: TGTGCCAGCTCACCAGGGGCAGGGGGCGACACCGGGGAGCTGTTTTTT
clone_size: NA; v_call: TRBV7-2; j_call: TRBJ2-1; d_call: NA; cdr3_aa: CASSLAGGRYNEQFF; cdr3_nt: TGTGCCAGCAGCTTAGCGGGTGGGAGGTACAATGAGCAGTTCTTC
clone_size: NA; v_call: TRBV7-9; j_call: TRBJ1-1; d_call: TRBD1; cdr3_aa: CASSPQGGTEAFF; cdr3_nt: TGTGCCAGCAGCCCTCAGGGGGGCACTGAAGCTTTCTTT
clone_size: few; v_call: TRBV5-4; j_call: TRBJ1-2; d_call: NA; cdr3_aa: CASTTTGFTGYTF; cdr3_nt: TGTGCCAGCACCACTACAGGTTTTACTGGCTACACCTTC
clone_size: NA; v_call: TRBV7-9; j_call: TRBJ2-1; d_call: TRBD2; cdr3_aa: CASSTVTSGRGNEQFF; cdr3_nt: TGTGCCAGCAGCACGGTGACTAGCGGGAGGGGAAATGAGCAGTTCTTC
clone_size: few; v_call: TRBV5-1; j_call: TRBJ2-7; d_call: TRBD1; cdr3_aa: CASSLGTGGYEQYF; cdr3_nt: TGCGCCAGCAGCTTGGGGACAGGGGGGTACGAGCAGTACTTC
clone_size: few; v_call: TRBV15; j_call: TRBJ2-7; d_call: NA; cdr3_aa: CATSRDESGESYEQYF; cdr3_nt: TGTGCCACCAGCAGAGATGAGTCTGGGGAGAGCTACGAGCAGTACTTC
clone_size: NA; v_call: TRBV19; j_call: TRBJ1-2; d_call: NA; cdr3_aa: CASEERGQRRGNGYTF; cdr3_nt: TGTGCCAGTGAGGAGCGGGGGCAGCGACGGGGTAATGGCTACACCTTC
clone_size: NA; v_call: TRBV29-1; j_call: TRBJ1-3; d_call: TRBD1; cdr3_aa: CSASTGGSGNTIYF; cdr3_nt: TGCAGCGCCTCAACAGGGGGCAGTGGAAACACCATATATTTT
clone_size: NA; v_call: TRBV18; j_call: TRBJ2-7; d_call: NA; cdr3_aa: CASSSRAPGEQYF; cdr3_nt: TGTGCCAGCTCTTCCCGGGCTCCGGGCGAGCAGTACTTC
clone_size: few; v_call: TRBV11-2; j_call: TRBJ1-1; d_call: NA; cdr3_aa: CASSFAGDTEAFF; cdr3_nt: TGTGCCAGCAGCTTCGCGGGGGACACTGAAGCTTTCTTT
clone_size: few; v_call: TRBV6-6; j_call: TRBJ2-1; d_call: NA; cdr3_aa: CASSRTSSVAEQFF; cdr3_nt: TGTGCCAGCAGCCGTACTTCTAGCGTGGCTGAGCAGTTCTTC
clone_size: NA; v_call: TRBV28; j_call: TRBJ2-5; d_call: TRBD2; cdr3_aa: CASSTSGGETQYF; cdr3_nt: TGTGCCAGCAGTACTAGCGGGGGAGAGACCCAGTACTTC
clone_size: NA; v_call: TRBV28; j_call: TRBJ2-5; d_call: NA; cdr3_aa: CANSGPAGTQYF; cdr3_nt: TGTGCCAATTCGGGCCCCGCCGGTACCCAGTACTTC
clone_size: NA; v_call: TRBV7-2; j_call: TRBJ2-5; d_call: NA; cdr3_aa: CASSLAGTQETQYF; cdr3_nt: TGTGCCAGCAGCTTAGCGGGGACGCAAGAGACCCAGTACTTC
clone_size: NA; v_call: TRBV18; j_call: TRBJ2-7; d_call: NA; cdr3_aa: CASSVGITNSYEQYF; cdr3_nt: TGTGCCAGCTCAGTCGGGATCACGAATTCCTACGAGCAGTACTTC
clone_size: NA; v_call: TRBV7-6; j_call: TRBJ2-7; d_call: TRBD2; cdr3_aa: CASSFYVGRSLREQYF; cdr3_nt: TGTGCCAGCAGCTTCTATGTCGGGAGGAGCCTTAGGGAGCAGTACTTC
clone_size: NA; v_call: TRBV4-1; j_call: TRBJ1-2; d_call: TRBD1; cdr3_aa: CASSQAGTGVNYGYTF; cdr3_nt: TGCGCCAGCAGCCAGGCCGGGACAGGGGTTAACTATGGCTACACCTTC
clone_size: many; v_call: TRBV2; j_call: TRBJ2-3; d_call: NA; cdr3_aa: CASSEEGQGGDTQYF; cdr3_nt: TGTGCCAGCAGTGAAGAGGGGCAGGGTGGAGATACGCAGTATTTT
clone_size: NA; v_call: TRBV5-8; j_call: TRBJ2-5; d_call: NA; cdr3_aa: CASSLGHQGRSETQYF; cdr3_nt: TGTGCCAGCAGCCTTGGCCACCAAGGAAGGAGTGAGACCCAGTACTTC
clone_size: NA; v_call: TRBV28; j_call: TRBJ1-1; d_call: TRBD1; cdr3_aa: CATRDRGLNTEAFF; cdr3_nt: TGTGCCACACGGGACAGGGGGCTGAACACTGAAGCTTTCTTT
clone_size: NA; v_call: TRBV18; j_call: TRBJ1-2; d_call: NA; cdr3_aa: CASSPSGPTNYGYTF; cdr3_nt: TGTGCCAGCTCACCATCGGGGCCAACAAACTATGGCTACACCTTC
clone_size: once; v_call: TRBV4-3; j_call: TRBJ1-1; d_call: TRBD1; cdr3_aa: CASSQDPGQEKNTEAFF; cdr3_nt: TGCGCCAGCAGCCAAGATCCGGGACAGGAGAAAAACACTGAAGCTTTCTTT